Listed below are T cell receptor beta chains from one sample, sequenced in a study of blood T cell repertoires in COVID-19. Clones were read by immunoSEQ multiplex PCR, and TCRdb kept only the in-frame ones, dropping some. The sample gives some 150,000 clones, 85% to 90% of which show up once; over 12% is in the top ten. The sequencing input was peripheral blood. These receptors were collected from a woman aged 40 to 50 with acute or convalescent COVID-19. Each CDR3 is given with its conserved first and last residue. A D gene is named only where the DNA matches it firmly. Part of the rows lack a size; the others show once, few, many or a class for expanded clones.

clone_size: .
j_call: TRBJ2-3
v_call: TRBV7-2
d_call: TRBD2
cdr3_nt: TGTGCCAGCAGCTTAGCCGGGACTAGCGGGGGGGATACGCAGTATTTT
cdr3_aa: CASSLAGTSGGDTQYF

clone_size: .
j_call: TRBJ1-4
v_call: TRBV19
d_call: .
cdr3_nt: TGTGCCAGTAGTATTAGGGGGAACTTAGAGGAAAAACTGTTTTTT
cdr3_aa: CASSIRGNLEEKLFF

clone_size: .
j_call: TRBJ1-1
v_call: TRBV6-5
d_call: .
cdr3_nt: TGTGCCAGCAATTTGGACGGGAGGGGCACTGAAGCTTTCTTT
cdr3_aa: CASNLDGRGTEAFF

clone_size: .
j_call: TRBJ2-7
v_call: TRBV6-5
d_call: .
cdr3_nt: TGTGCCACCCGACGGGAGTCCTACGAGCAGTACTTC
cdr3_aa: CATRRESYEQYF

clone_size: .
j_call: TRBJ1-1
v_call: TRBV19
d_call: .
cdr3_nt: TGTGCCAGTAGCGTTGGGGGAGGCACTGAAGCTTTCTTT
cdr3_aa: CASSVGGGTEAFF

clone_size: .
j_call: TRBJ2-5
v_call: TRBV27
d_call: TRBD1
cdr3_nt: TGTGCCAGCAGTTCCGGGACAGGGGGTTTTCCGGGCCAAGAGACCCAGTACTTC
cdr3_aa: CASSSGTGGFPGQETQYF

clone_size: .
j_call: TRBJ2-2
v_call: TRBV5-1
d_call: TRBD1
cdr3_nt: TGCGCCAGCAGCTGGAGACAGGGACAGAACACCGGGGAGCTGTTTTTT
cdr3_aa: CASSWRQGQNTGELFF

clone_size: .
j_call: TRBJ1-2
v_call: TRBV2
d_call: .
cdr3_nt: TGTGCCAGCAGTGGGCAGTCCTATGGCTACACCTTC
cdr3_aa: CASSGQSYGYTF

clone_size: .
j_call: TRBJ2-3
v_call: TRBV7-3
d_call: TRBD2
cdr3_nt: TGTGCCAGCAGCACCCTATCTAGCGGGGTTTACCTCACAGATACGCAGTATTTT
cdr3_aa: CASSTLSSGVYLTDTQYF

clone_size: .
j_call: TRBJ2-1
v_call: TRBV6-1
d_call: .
cdr3_nt: TGTGCCAGCAGTGAAGGGGGCGCAGGTAGGAATGAGCAGTTCTTC
cdr3_aa: CASSEGGAGRNEQFF

clone_size: .
j_call: TRBJ2-2
v_call: TRBV25-1
d_call: .
cdr3_nt: TGTGCCAGCAGTGCAGGGTTTGACACCGGGGAGCTGTTTTTT
cdr3_aa: CASSAGFDTGELFF

clone_size: .
j_call: TRBJ2-1
v_call: TRBV3-1/TRBV3-2
d_call: TRBD1
cdr3_nt: TGTGCCAGCAGCCACATAACCCGGGACAGCTACAATGAGCAGTTCTTC
cdr3_aa: CASSHITRDSYNEQFF

clone_size: .
j_call: TRBJ1-2
v_call: TRBV27
d_call: TRBD1
cdr3_nt: TGTGCCAGTAGACAGGGACCAAACTATGGCTACACCTTC
cdr3_aa: CASRQGPNYGYTF

clone_size: .
j_call: TRBJ1-6
v_call: TRBV10-3
d_call: .
cdr3_nt: TGTGCCACGACAGGTTTCGAGGATTCACCCCTCCACTTT
cdr3_aa: CATTGFEDSPLHF

clone_size: .
j_call: TRBJ2-1
v_call: TRBV3-1/TRBV3-2
d_call: .
cdr3_nt: TGTGCCACCTCACCGGGTCGAAACTACAATGAGCAGTTCTTC
cdr3_aa: CATSPGRNYNEQFF

clone_size: .
j_call: TRBJ2-7
v_call: TRBV2
d_call: .
cdr3_nt: TGTGCCAGCAGTGGGGGACATCCGGACGAGCAGTACTTC
cdr3_aa: CASSGGHPDEQYF

clone_size: .
j_call: TRBJ1-1
v_call: TRBV21-1
d_call: .
cdr3_nt: TGTGCCAGCAGCAAGTACAAGAACACTGAAGCTTTCTTT
cdr3_aa: CASSKYKNTEAFF

clone_size: .
j_call: TRBJ2-7
v_call: TRBV15
d_call: TRBD1
cdr3_nt: TGTGCCACCAACTCGGACAGGGGGCCCTACGAGCAGTACTTC
cdr3_aa: CATNSDRGPYEQYF

clone_size: .
j_call: TRBJ1-4
v_call: TRBV5-5
d_call: .
cdr3_nt: TGTGCCAGCAGCTTCAGTAATGAAAAACTGTTTTTT
cdr3_aa: CASSFSNEKLFF

clone_size: .
j_call: TRBJ2-7
v_call: TRBV5-1
d_call: .
cdr3_nt: TGCGCCAGCAGCTTGTACGTCGGGGAGACCTACGAGCAGTACTTC
cdr3_aa: CASSLYVGETYEQYF

clone_size: .
j_call: TRBJ2-1
v_call: TRBV2
d_call: TRBD1
cdr3_nt: TGTGCCAGCAGATTTAGCGCAGGGGGATCCTACAATGAGCAGTTCTTC
cdr3_aa: CASRFSAGGSYNEQFF

clone_size: .
j_call: TRBJ2-3
v_call: TRBV18
d_call: .
cdr3_nt: TGTGCCAGCTCACCAGAGGACAGAGGCACAGATACGCAGTATTTT
cdr3_aa: CASSPEDRGTDTQYF

clone_size: .
j_call: TRBJ1-2
v_call: TRBV7-3
d_call: .
cdr3_nt: TGTGCCAGCAGCTCCGCCGGCGGAGGGTCTTATGGCTACACCTTC
cdr3_aa: CASSSAGGGSYGYTF

clone_size: .
j_call: TRBJ1-1
v_call: TRBV10-1
d_call: .
cdr3_nt: TGCGCCAGCAGTGAAACTTCCAAGGAAGCTTTCTTT
cdr3_aa: CASSETSKEAFF

clone_size: .
j_call: TRBJ2-1
v_call: TRBV10-3
d_call: .
cdr3_nt: TGTGCCATCAGTGCCCCCCCGTTCAATGAGCAGTTCTTC
cdr3_aa: CAISAPPFNEQFF

clone_size: .
j_call: TRBJ2-7
v_call: TRBV6-1
d_call: TRBD2
cdr3_nt: TGTGCCAGCAGTGAACGGACTAGCGGGGGGCAGGGGCAGTACTTC
cdr3_aa: CASSERTSGGQGQYF

clone_size: .
j_call: TRBJ1-3
v_call: TRBV7-8
d_call: .
cdr3_nt: TGTGCCAGCAGCACCTCCCAGGGTCCTGGAAACACCATATATTTT
cdr3_aa: CASSTSQGPGNTIYF

clone_size: .
j_call: TRBJ1-5
v_call: TRBV20-1
d_call: .
cdr3_nt: TGCAGTGCTAGTAGGGCAGGCGACTATAGCAATCAGCCCCAGCATTTT
cdr3_aa: CSASRAGDYSNQPQHF

clone_size: .
j_call: TRBJ1-1
v_call: TRBV3-1/TRBV3-2
d_call: .
cdr3_nt: TGTGCCAGCACAGGGGACACTGAAGCTTTCTTT
cdr3_aa: CASTGDTEAFF

clone_size: .
j_call: TRBJ2-4
v_call: TRBV3-1/TRBV3-2
d_call: .
cdr3_nt: TGTGCCAGCAGCCAAGACGGTAAAAACATTCAGTACTTC
cdr3_aa: CASSQDGKNIQYF

clone_size: .
j_call: TRBJ1-1
v_call: TRBV4-1
d_call: .
cdr3_nt: TGCGCCAGCAGCCCAAAAAGTACGGGGGGCGGCACTGAAGCTTTCTTT
cdr3_aa: CASSPKSTGGGTEAFF

clone_size: .
j_call: TRBJ2-7
v_call: TRBV5-6
d_call: TRBD2
cdr3_nt: TGTGCCAGCAGCACGACTAGCGGGAGCTCCTACGAGCAGTACTTC
cdr3_aa: CASSTTSGSSYEQYF

clone_size: .
j_call: TRBJ2-6
v_call: TRBV6-2/TRBV6-3
d_call: .
cdr3_nt: TGTGCCAGCAGTTACGAGGTCTGGAAGGGTGCGGGCGAGGCCAACGTCCTGACTTTC
cdr3_aa: CASSYEVWKGAGEANVLTF

clone_size: .
j_call: TRBJ1-2
v_call: TRBV2
d_call: TRBD1
cdr3_nt: TGTGCCAGCAGCGTGGACAGGGGGAACTATGGCTACACCTTC
cdr3_aa: CASSVDRGNYGYTF

clone_size: .
j_call: TRBJ2-7
v_call: TRBV6-5
d_call: TRBD1
cdr3_nt: TGTGCCAGCAGGACAGGGTCGGGGCTTGAGCAGTACTTC
cdr3_aa: CASRTGSGLEQYF

clone_size: .
j_call: TRBJ2-7
v_call: TRBV12-3/TRBV12-4
d_call: .
cdr3_nt: TGTGCCAGCACCCCGAATTGGGGAGACGAGCAGTACTTC
cdr3_aa: CASTPNWGDEQYF

clone_size: few
j_call: TRBJ2-2
v_call: TRBV13
d_call: .
cdr3_nt: TGTGCCAGCAGCACCAAGGGGTTAGACACCGGGGAGCTGTTTTTT
cdr3_aa: CASSTKGLDTGELFF

clone_size: once
j_call: TRBJ2-7
v_call: TRBV7-9
d_call: TRBD1
cdr3_nt: TGTGCCAGCAGCCCAGTCGGACAGGGAGCCTACGAGCAGTACTTC
cdr3_aa: CASSPVGQGAYEQYF

clone_size: .
j_call: TRBJ2-7
v_call: TRBV10-2
d_call: TRBD2
cdr3_nt: TGCGCCAGCAGTGAGGGACTAGCCACTATGTTTTACGAGCAGTACTTC
cdr3_aa: CASSEGLATMFYEQYF

clone_size: .
j_call: TRBJ1-6
v_call: TRBV27
d_call: .
cdr3_nt: TGTGCCAGCAGTTGGGCCTTATTCCGGAATAATTCACCCCTCCACTTT
cdr3_aa: CASSWALFRNNSPLHF

clone_size: .
j_call: TRBJ2-2
v_call: TRBV7-9
d_call: TRBD2
cdr3_nt: TGTGCCAGCAGCATTAGCGGGGGGTCGAACACCGGGGAGCTGTTTTTT
cdr3_aa: CASSISGGSNTGELFF